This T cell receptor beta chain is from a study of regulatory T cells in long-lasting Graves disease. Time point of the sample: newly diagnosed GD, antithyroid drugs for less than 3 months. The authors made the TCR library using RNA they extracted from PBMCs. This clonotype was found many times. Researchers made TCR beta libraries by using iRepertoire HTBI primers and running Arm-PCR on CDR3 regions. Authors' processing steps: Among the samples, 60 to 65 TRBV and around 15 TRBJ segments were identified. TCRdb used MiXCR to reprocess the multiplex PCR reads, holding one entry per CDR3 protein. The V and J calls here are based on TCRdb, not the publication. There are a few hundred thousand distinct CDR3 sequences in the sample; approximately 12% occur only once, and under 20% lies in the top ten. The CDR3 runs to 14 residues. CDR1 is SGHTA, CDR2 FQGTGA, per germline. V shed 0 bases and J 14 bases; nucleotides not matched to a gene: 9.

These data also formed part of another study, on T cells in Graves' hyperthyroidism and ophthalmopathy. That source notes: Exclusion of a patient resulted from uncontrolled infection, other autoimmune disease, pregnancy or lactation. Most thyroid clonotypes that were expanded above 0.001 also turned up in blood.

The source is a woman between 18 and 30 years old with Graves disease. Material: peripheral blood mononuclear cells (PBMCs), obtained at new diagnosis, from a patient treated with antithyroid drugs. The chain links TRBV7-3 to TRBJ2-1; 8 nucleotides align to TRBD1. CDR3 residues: CASSLTHGDRWKFF. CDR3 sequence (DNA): TGTGCCAGCAGCTTAACCCACGGGGACAGGTGGAAGTTCTTC.